The rows below give T cell receptor beta chains drawn from one sample of a study of T cell responses to AZD1222 COVID-19 vaccine. Sequenced by immunoSEQ multiplex PCR; TCRdb stores in-frame clones only, minus some. The sample has some 180,000 clones; 80% to 95% are singletons. The input for sequencing was peripheral blood, taken 28 days after the second AZD1222 dose. The receptors were gathered from an adult who received the AZD1222 COVID-19 vaccine. CDR3s include the opening cysteine and the closing phenylalanine or tryptophan. D genes are given only for firm matches. Clone size appears in some rows only: once, few, many, or a class for an expanded clone.

clone_size	v_call	d_call	j_call	cdr3_aa	cdr3_nt
-	TRBV7-2	-	TRBJ1-2	CASSFGTAVYGYTF	TGTGCCAGCAGCTTCGGGACGGCGGTCTATGGCTACACCTTC
-	TRBV3-1/TRBV3-2	-	TRBJ1-2	CASSPLGSGGYTF	TGTGCCAGCAGCCCCTTGGGGTCAGGTGGCTACACCTTC
once	TRBV7-7	TRBD1	TRBJ2-3	CASSLGGQGADTQYF	TGTGCTAGCAGCTTAGGGGGACAGGGCGCAGATACGCAGTATTTT
few	TRBV5-1	-	TRBJ1-3	CASSLGIQGRGNTIYF	TGCGCCAGCAGCTTGGGGATACAGGGTAGAGGAAACACCATATATTTT
-	TRBV30	TRBD1	TRBJ1-5	CAWRGQGVRNQPQHF	TGTGCCTGGAGGGGACAGGGGGTTCGCAATCAGCCCCAGCATTTT
-	TRBV2	-	TRBJ2-5	CASSGSSTETQYF	TGTGCCAGCAGCGGATCTAGTACAGAGACCCAGTACTTC
-	TRBV7-2	-	TRBJ1-3	CASSLEGRGNTIYF	TGTGCCAGCAGCTTAGAGGGACGAGGAAACACCATATATTTT
-	TRBV19	-	TRBJ1-5	CASRGWGNSNQPQHF	TGTGCCAGTAGAGGTTGGGGGAATAGCAATCAGCCCCAGCATTTT
-	TRBV19	-	TRBJ2-1	CASSIDQTGKDEQFF	TGTGCCAGTAGTATAGATCAAACAGGGAAGGATGAGCAGTTCTTC
-	TRBV18	-	TRBJ2-7	CASSPDWGTYEQYF	TGTGCCAGCTCACCAGATTGGGGAACCTACGAGCAGTACTTC
once	TRBV6-4	-	TRBJ1-6	CASSAQGESPLHF	TGTGCCAGCAGTGCCCAAGGGGAGTCACCCCTCCACTTT
-	TRBV4-3	TRBD1	TRBJ2-1	CASSQAPTGASYNEQFF	TGCGCCAGCAGCCAAGCCCCCACAGGGGCCTCCTACAATGAGCAGTTCTTC
-	TRBV12-3/TRBV12-4	-	TRBJ1-1	CASSFEGEAFF	TGTGCCAGCAGTTTTGAGGGAGAAGCTTTCTTT
-	TRBV30	TRBD1	TRBJ1-1	CAWKVLGQGLNTEAFF	TGTGCCTGGAAGGTCTTGGGACAGGGGTTGAACACTGAAGCTTTCTTT
once	TRBV7-2	TRBD2	TRBJ2-1	CASRAQAGGFVNEQFF	TGTGCCAGCAGGGCCCAGGCGGGGGGTTTTGTAAATGAGCAGTTCTTC
once	TRBV11-2	-	TRBJ1-1	CASSLVILNTEAFF	TGTGCCAGCAGCTTAGTCATCTTAAACACTGAAGCTTTCTTT
-	TRBV7-9	-	TRBJ1-2	CASSLQGRGYTF	TGTGCCAGCAGCTTACAGGGGAGAGGCTACACCTTC